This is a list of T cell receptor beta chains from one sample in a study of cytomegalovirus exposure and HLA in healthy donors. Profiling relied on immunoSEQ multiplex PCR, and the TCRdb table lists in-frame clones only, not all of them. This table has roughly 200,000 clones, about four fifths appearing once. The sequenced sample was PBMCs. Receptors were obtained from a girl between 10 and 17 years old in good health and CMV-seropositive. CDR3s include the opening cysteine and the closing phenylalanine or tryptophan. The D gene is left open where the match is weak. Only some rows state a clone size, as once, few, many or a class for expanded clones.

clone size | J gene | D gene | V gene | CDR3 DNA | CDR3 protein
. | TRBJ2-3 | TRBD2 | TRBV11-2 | TGTGCCAGCAGCTCCGGGACTAGCGGGGGTGCAGATACGCAGTATTTT | CASSSGTSGGADTQYF
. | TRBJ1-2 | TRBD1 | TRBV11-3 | TGTGCCAGCAGCCGAAGGGGCACAGGGGTTAGTGGCTACACCTTC | CASSRRGTGVSGYTF
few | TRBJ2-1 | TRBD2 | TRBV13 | TGTGCCAGCAGCTTAAGTCAGCGGGGGGACAATGAGCAGTTCTTC | CASSLSQRGDNEQFF
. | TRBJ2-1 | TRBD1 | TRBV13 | TGTGCCAGCAGCCCCGGGACAGGGGGCAATGAGCAGTTCTTC | CASSPGTGGNEQFF
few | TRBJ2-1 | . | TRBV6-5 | TGTGCCAGCAGTTACGAGGGGGTGGCCTACAATGAGCAGTTCTTC | CASSYEGVAYNEQFF
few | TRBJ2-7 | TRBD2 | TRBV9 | TGTGCCAGCAGCGTAGGACTAGCGGCCTTTCGGGACGAGCAGTACTTC | CASSVGLAAFRDEQYF
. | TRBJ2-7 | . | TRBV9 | TGTGCCAGCAGCGTACAAGGGGAGGGGGGTTACGAGCAGTACTTC | CASSVQGEGGYEQYF
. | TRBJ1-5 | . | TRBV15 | TGTGCCACCAGCAGAGGGGCAGACAATCAGCCCCAGCATTTT | CATSRGADNQPQHF
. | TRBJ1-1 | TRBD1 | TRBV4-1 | TGCGCCAGCAGCCAACCCACAGGGGTAGCTTTCTTT | CASSQPTGVAFF
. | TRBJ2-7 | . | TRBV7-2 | TGTGCCAGCAGCTTAGAGAACCCTAGGAACGAGCAGTACTTC | CASSLENPRNEQYF
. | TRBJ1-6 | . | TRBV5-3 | TGTGCCAGAAGCAGCGGGGACCGCGAAGGCCCCGACCCTTCACCCCTCCACTTT | CARSSGDREGPDPSPLHF
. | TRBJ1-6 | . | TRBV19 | TGTGCCAGTAACAACGGAGCTTCACCCCTCCACTTT | CASNNGASPLHF
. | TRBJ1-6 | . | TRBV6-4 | TGTGCCAGCAGTGACTTACTAAATTCACCCCTCCACTTT | CASSDLLNSPLHF
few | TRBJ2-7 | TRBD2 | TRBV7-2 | TGTGCCAGCAGCTTAGATGTAGCGGGGGGTTACGAGCAGTACTTC | CASSLDVAGGYEQYF
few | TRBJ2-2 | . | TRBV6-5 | TGTGCCAGCAGCGCACCAGTCACCGGGGAGCTGTTTTTT | CASSAPVTGELFF
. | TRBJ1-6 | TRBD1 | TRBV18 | TGTGCCAGCTCACCCGGGACAGGGGGGACACCCCTCCACTTT | CASSPGTGGTPLHF
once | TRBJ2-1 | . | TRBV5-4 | TGTGCCAGCGGCAAGGGGGCGTCCATCGGGGGTGAGCAGTTCTTC | CASGKGASIGGEQFF
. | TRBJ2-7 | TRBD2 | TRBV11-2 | TGTGCCAGCAGCTTAAGTGGGGGGCTAGCGGGGTTAAGGGGCGAGCAGTACTTC | CASSLSGGLAGLRGEQYF
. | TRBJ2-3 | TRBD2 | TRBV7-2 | TGTGCCAGCAGCTGGACCACCAGCGGGGGCACAGATACGCAGTATTTT | CASSWTTSGGTDTQYF
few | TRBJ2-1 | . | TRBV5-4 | TGTGCCAGCAGCTTGGCCGCGACAGTTGGCTCCTACAATGAGCAGTTCTTC | CASSLAATVGSYNEQFF
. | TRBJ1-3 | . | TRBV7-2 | TGTGCCAGCAGCTTAGCCAGGTCCGGAAACACCATATATTTT | CASSLARSGNTIYF
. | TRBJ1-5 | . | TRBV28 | TGTGCCAGCAGTTTCGAAGGGAGAAATCAGCCCCAGCATTTT | CASSFEGRNQPQHF
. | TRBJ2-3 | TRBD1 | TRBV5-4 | TGTGCCAGCAGCTTTCAATCGACCGGGACAGGGGGGCGTACGCAGTATTTT | CASSFQSTGTGGRTQYF
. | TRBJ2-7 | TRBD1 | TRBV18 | TGTGCCAGCTCACCAAAGGGTTGGGACAGGGCCCGCTACGAGCAGTACTTC | CASSPKGWDRARYEQYF
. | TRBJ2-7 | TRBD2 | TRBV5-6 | TGTGCCAGCAGCTTTTATAGCGGGGGAGCCTACGAGCAGTACTTC | CASSFYSGGAYEQYF
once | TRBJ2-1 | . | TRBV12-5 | TGTGCTAGTGGTTCCACCCGTAAGAGCCGCGATGAGCAGTTCTTC | CASGSTRKSRDEQFF
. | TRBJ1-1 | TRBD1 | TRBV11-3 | TGTGCCAGCAGCGCTCGCTTCAGGGGGTTGGAAACTGAAGCTTTCTTT | CASSARFRGLETEAFF
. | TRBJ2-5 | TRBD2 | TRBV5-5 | TGTGCCAGCAGCCGGGGACTAGCGGGGGGGCCGAGGTGGGAGACCCAGTACTTC | CASSRGLAGGPRWETQYF
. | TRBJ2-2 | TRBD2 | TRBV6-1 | TGTGCCAGCAGTGGTAGCGGGGAGACCGGGGAGCTGTTTTTT | CASSGSGETGELFF
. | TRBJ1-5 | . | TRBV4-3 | TGCGCCAGCAGCCAAGAGCAGGGAACCCAGCCCCAGCATTTT | CASSQEQGTQPQHF
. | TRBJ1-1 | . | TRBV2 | TGTGCCCCTCGCCGAGGGAACACTGAAGCTTTCTTT | CAPRRGNTEAFF
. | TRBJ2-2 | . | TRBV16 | TGTGCCGGTAGACTAGCGAACACCGGGGAGCTGTTTTTT | CAGRLANTGELFF
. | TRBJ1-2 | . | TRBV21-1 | TGTGCCAGCAGCCTCCGGACTCGGGACAGGGTGGGTGTTGCATATGGCTACACCTTC | CASSLRTRDRVGVAYGYTF
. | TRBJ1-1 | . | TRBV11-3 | TGTGCCAGCAGCTTGACCTCAGGGTCTGAAGCTTTCTTT | CASSLTSGSEAFF
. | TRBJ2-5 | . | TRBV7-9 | TGTGCCAGCAGCTTAGGAGGCGGAGAGACCCAGTACTTC | CASSLGGGETQYF
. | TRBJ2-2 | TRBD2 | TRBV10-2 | TGCGCCAGCACCGGAGCGGGGGGAACCGGGGAGCTGTTTTTT | CASTGAGGTGELFF
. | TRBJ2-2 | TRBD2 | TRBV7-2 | TGTGCCAGCAGCATGTGGACTAGCGGGGGTCCAGGGGAGCTGTTTTTT | CASSMWTSGGPGELFF
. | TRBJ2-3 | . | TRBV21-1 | TGTGCCAGCAGCAAAGACGACGACAGACCAAGGGATACGCAGTATTTT | CASSKDDDRPRDTQYF
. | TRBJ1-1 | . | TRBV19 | TGTGCCAGTAGTAAACACTACGACGGAGTGAACACTGAAGCTTTCTTT | CASSKHYDGVNTEAFF
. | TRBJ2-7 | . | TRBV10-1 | TGCGCCAGCAGTGAGTCGGGCAGGGACGAGCAGTACTTC | CASSESGRDEQYF
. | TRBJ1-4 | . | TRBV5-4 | TGTGCCAGCAGCTTGCTTACTAATGAAAAACTGTTTTTT | CASSLLTNEKLFF
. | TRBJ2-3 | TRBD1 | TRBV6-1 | TGTGCCAGCAGTGAGGGACAGGGGGCCACAGATACGCAGTATTTT | CASSEGQGATDTQYF
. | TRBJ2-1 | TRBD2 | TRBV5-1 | TGCGCCAGCAGAGCAGCCGGGACTAGCGGGGCCCCCTCCTACAATGAGCAGTTCTTC | CASRAAGTSGAPSYNEQFF
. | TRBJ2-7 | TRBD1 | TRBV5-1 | TGCGCCAGCAGCTTGGGGACAGGGAGTATCTACGAGCAGTACTTC | CASSLGTGSIYEQYF
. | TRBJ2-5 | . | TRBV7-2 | TGTGCCAGCAGCTTAGGAACGAAGGCGGGGTCTTGGCAAGAGACCCAGTACTTC | CASSLGTKAGSWQETQYF
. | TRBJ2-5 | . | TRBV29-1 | TGCAGCGTTGAAGATCAGGGCTGGGAGACCCAGTACTTC | CSVEDQGWETQYF
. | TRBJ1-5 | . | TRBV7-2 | TGTGCCAGCAGCTTAGGCCAGGGAAGCAATCAGCCCCAGCATTTT | CASSLGQGSNQPQHF
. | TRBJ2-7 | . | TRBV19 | TGTGCCAGTAATTCCGGGACATACTACGAGCAGTACTTC | CASNSGTYYEQYF
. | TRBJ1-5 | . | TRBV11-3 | TGTGCCAGCAGCTACACCTCAAATCAGCCCCAGCATTTT | CASSYTSNQPQHF
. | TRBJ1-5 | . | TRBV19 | TGTGCCAGTAGTATCGGGGGGAGCAATCAGCCCCAGCATTTT | CASSIGGSNQPQHF
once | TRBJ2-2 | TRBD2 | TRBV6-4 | TGTGCCAGCAGTGACATAGCGGGGTCCAACACCGGGGAGCTGTTTTTT | CASSDIAGSNTGELFF
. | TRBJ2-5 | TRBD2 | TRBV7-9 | TGTGCCAGCAGCTCTCTGCGGGGGGTCTTAGAGACCCAGTACTTC | CASSSLRGVLETQYF
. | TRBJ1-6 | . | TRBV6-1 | TGTGCCAGCAGTGAACTGGGCAGCCCCAATTCACCCCTCCACTTT | CASSELGSPNSPLHF
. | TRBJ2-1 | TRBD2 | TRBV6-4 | TGTGCCAGCAGTCAGACTCGTCCTAGCGGGGGCTCCTACAATGAGCAGTTCTTC | CASSQTRPSGGSYNEQFF
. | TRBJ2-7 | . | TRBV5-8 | TGTGCCAGCGGAGTCCTCTCAGGGGCCCTCTACGAGCAGTACTTC | CASGVLSGALYEQYF